This T cell receptor (beta chain) was profiled in a study of response to subunit inactivated influenza vaccine. TCRdb re-called the RT-PCR reads through MiXCR, storing one row per CDR3 protein. In the table there are some 550,000 distinct CDR3 sequences, roughly 25% of which are singletons. V lost 6 bases, J lost 2 bases, and 8 bases lay in between. This CDR3 is built from 12 residues. The sample was also reused in another study, on T cells expressing NK-cell markers. That source adds: Synthesis of TCR beta cDNA relied on 5'RACE template switching carrying UMIs. Roughly 6 donors had dominant NKG2C+ clonotypes that comprised roughly 1.0-8% of their CD8+ T cells.

The receptor was derived from a middle-aged man who received an inactivated influenza vaccine. The sequencing here drew on CD4+ T cells sorted from PBMCs, taken about 11 days after vaccination. The J gene is TRBJ2-7, the V gene TRBV12-3 or TRBV12-4; D remains unclear. The CDR3 loop reads CASRQDAYEQYF. The CDR3 region has the DNA TGTGCCAGCAGGCAGGACGCCTACGAGCAGTACTTC.